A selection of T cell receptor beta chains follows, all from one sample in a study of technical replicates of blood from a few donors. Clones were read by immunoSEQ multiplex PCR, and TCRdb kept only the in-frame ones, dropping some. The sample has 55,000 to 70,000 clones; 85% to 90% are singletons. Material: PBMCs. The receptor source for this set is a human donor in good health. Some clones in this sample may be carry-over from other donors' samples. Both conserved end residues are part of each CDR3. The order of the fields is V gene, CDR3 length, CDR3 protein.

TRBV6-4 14 CASGTNRGNYGYTF
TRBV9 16 CASSVGKTGHVRTQYF
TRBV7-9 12 CASSFVVTEQFF
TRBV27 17 CASRDHGTGGFTGELFF
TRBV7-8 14 CASSLVGHHYEQYF
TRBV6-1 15 CASREGQGVGSPLHF
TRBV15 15 CATSNDRVFVREQFF
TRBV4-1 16 CASSQGVTSNSYEQYF
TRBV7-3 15 CASSLSGTSPKEQYF
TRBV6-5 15 CASSYKPSGANVLTF
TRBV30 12 CAWQRSSGPQHF
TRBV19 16 CASRIGGELDGNTIYF
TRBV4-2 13 CASSHRQGDDYTF
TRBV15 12 CATSRQDNEQFF
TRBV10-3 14 CAAGTGATGYGYTF
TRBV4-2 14 CASSPGVSNQPQHF
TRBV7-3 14 CASSAGLASDTQYF
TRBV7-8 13 CASSQNLNTEAFF
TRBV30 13 CASSSGVTDTQYF
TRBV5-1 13 CASSLDRGNEQFF
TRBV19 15 CASSMDSSYGFEQYF
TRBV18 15 CASSPFGSGNTEAFF
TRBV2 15 CASRTSGGRAEEQYF
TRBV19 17 CASSPTWTSGTYNEQFF
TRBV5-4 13 CASSLVTGGGYTF
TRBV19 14 CASSMRASWETQYF
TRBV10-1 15 CASSGTGRPCNEQFF
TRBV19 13 CASTTTTLYGYTF
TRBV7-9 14 CASSLGVGSGKQYF
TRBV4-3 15 CASSQGQGRAYEQYF
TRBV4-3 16 CASSQDSGQGLNEQYF
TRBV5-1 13 CASRSTGSETQYF
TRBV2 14 CASSAGTSGNEQYF
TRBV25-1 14 CASTPLAGTETQYF
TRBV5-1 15 CASSSSGQHQETQYF
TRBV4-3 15 CASSQERQGAAAQHF
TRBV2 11 CASSPGGEQYF
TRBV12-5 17 CASGSRDRGLAKNIQYF
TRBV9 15 CASSVLPSGQETQYF
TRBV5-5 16 CASSPAEAGGVWGYTF
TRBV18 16 CASSPNPLRGNEKLFF
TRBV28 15 CASTSQGDGNSPLHF
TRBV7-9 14 CASGRGTYNSPLHF
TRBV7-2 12 CASSLGGGTQYF
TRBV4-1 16 CASSQAIAGGQETQYF
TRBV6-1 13 CASSGRDVGEQYF